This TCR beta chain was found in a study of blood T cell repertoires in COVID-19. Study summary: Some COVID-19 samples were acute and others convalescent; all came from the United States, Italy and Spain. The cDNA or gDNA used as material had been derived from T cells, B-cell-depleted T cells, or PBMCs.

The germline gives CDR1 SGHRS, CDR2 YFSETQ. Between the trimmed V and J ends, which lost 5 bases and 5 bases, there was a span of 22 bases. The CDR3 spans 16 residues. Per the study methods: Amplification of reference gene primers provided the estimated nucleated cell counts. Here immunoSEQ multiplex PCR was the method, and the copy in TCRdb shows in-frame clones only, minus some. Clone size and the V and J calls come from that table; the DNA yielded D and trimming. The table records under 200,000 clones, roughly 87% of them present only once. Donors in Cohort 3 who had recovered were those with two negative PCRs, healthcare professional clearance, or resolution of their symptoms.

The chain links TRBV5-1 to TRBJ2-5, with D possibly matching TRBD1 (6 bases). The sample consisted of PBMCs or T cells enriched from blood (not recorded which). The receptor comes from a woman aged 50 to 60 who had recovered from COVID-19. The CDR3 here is CASRGSGVGGRETQYF. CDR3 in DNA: TGCGCCAGCAGAGGTTCAGGAGTAGGGGGTCGGGAGACCCAGTACTTC.